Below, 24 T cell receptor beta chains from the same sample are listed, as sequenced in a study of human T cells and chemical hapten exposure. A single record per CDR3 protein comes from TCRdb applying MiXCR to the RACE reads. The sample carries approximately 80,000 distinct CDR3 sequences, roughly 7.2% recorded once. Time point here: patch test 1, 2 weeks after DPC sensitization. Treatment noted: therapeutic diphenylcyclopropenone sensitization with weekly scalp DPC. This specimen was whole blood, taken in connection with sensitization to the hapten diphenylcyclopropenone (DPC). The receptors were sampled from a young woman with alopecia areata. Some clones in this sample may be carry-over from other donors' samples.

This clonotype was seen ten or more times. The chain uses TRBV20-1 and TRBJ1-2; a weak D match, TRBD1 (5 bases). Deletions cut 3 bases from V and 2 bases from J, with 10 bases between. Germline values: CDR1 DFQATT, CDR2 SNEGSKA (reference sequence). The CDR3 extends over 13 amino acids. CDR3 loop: CSASLAGNYGYTF. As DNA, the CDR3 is TGCAGTGCTAGTCTAGCAGGGAACTATGGCTACACCTTC.

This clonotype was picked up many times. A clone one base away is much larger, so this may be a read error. Here the CDR3 reads CSAPCTPYNEQFF. The CDR3 DNA follows: TGCAGTGCTCCTTGCACACCCTACAATGAGCAGTTCTTC. The chain is built from TRBV20-1 and TRBJ2-1; unclear D gene. Per germline, CDR1 DFQATT and CDR2 SNEGSKA (reference sequence). V lost 5 bases and J lost 2, with 10 bases in between. CDR3 length: 13 residues.

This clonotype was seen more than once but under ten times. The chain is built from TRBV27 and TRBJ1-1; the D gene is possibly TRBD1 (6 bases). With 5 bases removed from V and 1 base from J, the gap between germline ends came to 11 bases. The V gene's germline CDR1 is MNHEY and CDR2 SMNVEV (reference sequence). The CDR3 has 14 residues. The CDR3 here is CASSLGGANTEAFF. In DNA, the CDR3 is TGTGCCAGCAGTCTGGGGGGGGCGAACACTGAAGCTTTCTTT.

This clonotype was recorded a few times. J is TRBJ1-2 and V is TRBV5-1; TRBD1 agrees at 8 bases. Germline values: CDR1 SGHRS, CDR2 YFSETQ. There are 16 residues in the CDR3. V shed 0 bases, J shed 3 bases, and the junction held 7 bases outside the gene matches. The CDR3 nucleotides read TGCGCCAGCAGCTTGGAAGGACAGGGCCAATACTATGGCTACACCTTC. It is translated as CASSLEGQGQYYGYTF.

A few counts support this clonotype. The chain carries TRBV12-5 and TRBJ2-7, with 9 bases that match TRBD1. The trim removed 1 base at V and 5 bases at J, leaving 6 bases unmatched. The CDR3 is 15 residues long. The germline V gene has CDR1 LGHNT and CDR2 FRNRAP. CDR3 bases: TGTGCTAGTGGTTTGGAAGGGACAGGGACCCACGAGCAGTACTTC. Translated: CASGLEGTGTHEQYF.

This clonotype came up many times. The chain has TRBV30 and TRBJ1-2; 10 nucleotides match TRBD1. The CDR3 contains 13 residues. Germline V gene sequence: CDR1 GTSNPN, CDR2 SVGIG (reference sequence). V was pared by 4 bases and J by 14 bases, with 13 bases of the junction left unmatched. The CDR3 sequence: CAWNPLRQGAVTF. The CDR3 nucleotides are TGTGCCTGGAACCCCCTCAGACAGGGGGCAGTGACCTTC. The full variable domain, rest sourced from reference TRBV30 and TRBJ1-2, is SQTIHQWPATLVQPVGSPLSLECTVEGTSNPNLYWYRQAAGRGLQLLFYSVGIGQISSEVPQNLSASRPQDRQFILSSKKLLLSDSGFYLCAWNPLRQGAVTFGSGTRLTVV.

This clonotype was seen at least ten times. Written as DNA, the CDR3 is TGTGCCACCAGCAGAGCGGGCAATTTGGCTTATAGCAATCAGCCCCAGCATTTT. Translated, it gives CATSRAGNLAYSNQPQHF. The chain joins TRBV15 to TRBJ1-5; D ambiguous. The CDR3 runs to 18 residues. V gave up 1 base and J gave up 0 bases, with 16 bases separating them. Germline loops: CDR1 LNHNV, CDR2 YYDKDF (reference sequence).

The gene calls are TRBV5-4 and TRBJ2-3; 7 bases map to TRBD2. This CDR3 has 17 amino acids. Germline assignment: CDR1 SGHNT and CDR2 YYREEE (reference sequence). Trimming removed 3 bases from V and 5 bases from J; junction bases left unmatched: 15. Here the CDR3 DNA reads TGTGCCAGCAGCTCAGAAAAAGCGGGGCCCTGGGAAGATACGCAGTATTTT. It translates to CASSSEKAGPWEDTQYF.

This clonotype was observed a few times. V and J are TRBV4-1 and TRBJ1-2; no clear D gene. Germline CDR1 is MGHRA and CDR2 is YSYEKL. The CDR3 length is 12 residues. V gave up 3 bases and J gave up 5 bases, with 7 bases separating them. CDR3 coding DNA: TGCGCCAGCAGCCAGATAGGATATGGCTACACCTTC. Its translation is CASSQIGYGYTF.

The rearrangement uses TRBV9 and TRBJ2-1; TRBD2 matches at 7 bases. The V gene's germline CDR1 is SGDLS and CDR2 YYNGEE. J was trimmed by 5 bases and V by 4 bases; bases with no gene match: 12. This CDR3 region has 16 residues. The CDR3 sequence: CASSPERGWTDNEQFF. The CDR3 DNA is TGTGCCAGCAGCCCAGAGCGGGGTTGGACGGACAATGAGCAGTTCTTC.

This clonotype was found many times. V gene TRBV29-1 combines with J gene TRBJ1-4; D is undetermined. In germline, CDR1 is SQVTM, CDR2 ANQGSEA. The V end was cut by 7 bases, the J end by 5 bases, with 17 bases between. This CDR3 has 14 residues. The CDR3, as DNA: TGCAGCGCCCGAGTTGCGACGGGGAATGAAAAACTGTTTTTT. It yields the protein CSARVATGNEKLFF.

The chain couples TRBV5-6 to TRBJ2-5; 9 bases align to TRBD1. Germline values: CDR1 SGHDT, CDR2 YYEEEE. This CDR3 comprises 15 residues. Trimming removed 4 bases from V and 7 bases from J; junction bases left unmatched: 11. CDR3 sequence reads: CASSTRKQGAGTQYF. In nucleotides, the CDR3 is TGTGCCAGCAGCACACGAAAACAGGGGGCCGGGACCCAGTACTTC.

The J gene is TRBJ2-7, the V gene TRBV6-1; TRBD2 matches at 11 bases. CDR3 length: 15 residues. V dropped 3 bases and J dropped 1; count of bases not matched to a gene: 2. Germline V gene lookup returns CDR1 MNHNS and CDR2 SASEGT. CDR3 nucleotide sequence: TGTGCCAGCAGTGACCCTAGCGGGGGGTCCTACGAGCAGTACTTC. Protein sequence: CASSDPSGGSYEQYF.

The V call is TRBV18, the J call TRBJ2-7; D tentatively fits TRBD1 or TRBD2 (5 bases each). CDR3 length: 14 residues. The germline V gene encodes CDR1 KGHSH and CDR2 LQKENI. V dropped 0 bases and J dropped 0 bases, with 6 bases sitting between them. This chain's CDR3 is CASSPPGTSYEQYF. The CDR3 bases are TGTGCCAGCTCACCACCAGGGACCTCCTACGAGCAGTACTTC.

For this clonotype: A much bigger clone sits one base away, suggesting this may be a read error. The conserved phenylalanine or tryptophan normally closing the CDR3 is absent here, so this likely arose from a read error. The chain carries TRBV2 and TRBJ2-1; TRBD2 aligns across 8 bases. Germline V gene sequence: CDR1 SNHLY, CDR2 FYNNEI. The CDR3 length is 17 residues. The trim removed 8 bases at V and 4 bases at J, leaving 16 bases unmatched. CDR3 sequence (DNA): TGTGCCAGCGGTGTCGAAGGGGCGGGGGGTCCGTACAATGAGCAGTTCTCC. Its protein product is CASGVEGAGGPYNEQFS.

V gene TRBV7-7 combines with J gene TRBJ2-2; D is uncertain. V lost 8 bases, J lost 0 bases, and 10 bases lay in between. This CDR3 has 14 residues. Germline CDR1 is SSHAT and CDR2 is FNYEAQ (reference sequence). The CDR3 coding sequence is TGTGCCAGCTCGATGGCGGCGAACACCGGGGAGCTGTTTTTT. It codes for CASSMAANTGELFF.

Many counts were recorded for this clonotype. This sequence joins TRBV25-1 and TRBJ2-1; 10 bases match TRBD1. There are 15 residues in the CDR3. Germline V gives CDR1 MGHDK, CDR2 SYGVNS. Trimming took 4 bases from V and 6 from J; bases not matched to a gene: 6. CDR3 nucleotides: TGTGCCAGCAGTGTACCCGGGACAGGGGTCAATGAGCAGTTCTTC. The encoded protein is CASSVPGTGVNEQFF.

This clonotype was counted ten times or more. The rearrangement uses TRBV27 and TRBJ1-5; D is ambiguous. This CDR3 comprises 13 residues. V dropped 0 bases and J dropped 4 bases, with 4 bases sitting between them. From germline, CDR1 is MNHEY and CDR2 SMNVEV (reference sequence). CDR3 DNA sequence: TGTGCCAGCAGTTTATCCCTAAATCAGCCCCAGCATTTT. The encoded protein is CASSLSLNQPQHF.

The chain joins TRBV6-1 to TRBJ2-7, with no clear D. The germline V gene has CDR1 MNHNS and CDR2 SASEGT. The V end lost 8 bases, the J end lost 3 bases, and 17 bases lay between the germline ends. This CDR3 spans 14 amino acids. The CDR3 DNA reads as TGTGCCAGCTACCGTCGTGGCAGAAGCTACGAGCAGTACTTC. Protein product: CASYRRGRSYEQYF.

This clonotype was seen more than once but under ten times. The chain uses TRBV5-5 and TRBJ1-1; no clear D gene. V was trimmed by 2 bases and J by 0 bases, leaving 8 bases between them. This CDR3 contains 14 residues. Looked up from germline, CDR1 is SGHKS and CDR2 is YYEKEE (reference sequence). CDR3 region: CASSFMSMNTEAFF. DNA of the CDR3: TGTGCCAGCAGCTTTATGTCCATGAACACTGAAGCTTTCTTT.

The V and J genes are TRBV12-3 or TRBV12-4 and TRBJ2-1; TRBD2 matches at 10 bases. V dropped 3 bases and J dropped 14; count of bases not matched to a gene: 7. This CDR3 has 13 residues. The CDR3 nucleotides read TGTGCCAGCAGTTTTGAGCGGGGGGGCCTAAAGTTCTTC. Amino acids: CASSFERGGLKFF.

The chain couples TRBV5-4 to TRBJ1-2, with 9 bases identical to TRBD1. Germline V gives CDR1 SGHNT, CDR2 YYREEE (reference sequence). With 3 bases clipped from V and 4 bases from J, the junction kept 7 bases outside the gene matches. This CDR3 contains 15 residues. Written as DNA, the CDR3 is TGTGCCAGCAGCTGGGACAGGGATCCTACCTATGGCTACACCTTC. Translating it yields CASSWDRDPTYGYTF.

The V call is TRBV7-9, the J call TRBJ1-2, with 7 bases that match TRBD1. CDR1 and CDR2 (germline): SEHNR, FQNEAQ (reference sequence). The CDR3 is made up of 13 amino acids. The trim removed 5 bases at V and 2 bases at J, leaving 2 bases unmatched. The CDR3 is CASSGQENYGYTF. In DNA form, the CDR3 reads TGTGCCAGCAGCGGACAGGAAAACTATGGCTACACCTTC.

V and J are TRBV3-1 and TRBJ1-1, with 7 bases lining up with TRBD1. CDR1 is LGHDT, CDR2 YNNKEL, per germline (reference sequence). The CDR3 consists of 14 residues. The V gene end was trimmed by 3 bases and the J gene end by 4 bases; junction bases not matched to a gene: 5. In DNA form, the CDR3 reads TGTGCCAGCAGCCACCTAGACAGGGCCACTGAAGCTTTCTTT. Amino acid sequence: CASSHLDRATEAFF.